This T cell receptor (beta chain) was found in a study of shared clonotypes between healthy human individuals. The table came from immunoSEQ multiplex PCR; TCRdb's copy has only in-frame clones and leaves some out. This sample has 2 million to 3 million clones; roughly 93% occur once, and the top ten carry 0.36%. The CDR3 extends over 14 amino acids. Germline V lookup: CDR1 LGHNT, CDR2 FRNRAP. Trimming removed 3 bases from V and 0 bases from J, with 7 bases in between. The source is a young man in good health. Some clones in this sample may be carry-over from other donors' samples. The sequencing input was naive CD4+ T cells from PBMCs. The subset is: CD45RA+ positively selected. This sequence joins TRBV12-5 and TRBJ2-3; D uncertain. CDR3 amino acids: CASGFGQSTDTQYF. The CDR3, as DNA: TGTGCTAGTGGTTTTGGGCAGAGCACAGATACGCAGTATTTT.